The 5 T cell receptor beta chains in this list originate from one sample, sequenced in a study of T cells after yellow fever vaccination. A single record per CDR3 protein comes from TCRdb applying MiXCR to the 5' RACE reads. The sample lists about 400,000 distinct CDR3 sequences; approximately 5.7% were seen once. The source material was PBMCs, sampled 5 days after the yellow fever booster vaccination. The receptors shown here come from a man between 25 and 39 years old who received the YFV17D yellow fever vaccine.

This clonotype was found many times. The J gene is TRBJ2-5, the V gene TRBV20-1, with 7 bases matching TRBD2. The CDR3 sequence is 15 residues long. Germline CDR1 reads DFQATT; CDR2 reads SNEGSKA (reference sequence). V gave up 6 bases and J gave up 1 base; unmatched junction bases: 11. CDR3 DNA: TGCAGTGCCTCTTGGGCGGGAGCCGCCCAAGAGACCCAGTACTTC. Its translation is CSASWAGAAQETQYF.

The rearrangement links TRBV19 to TRBJ2-1, with D perhaps TRBD2 (6 bases). V was cut by 4 bases and J by 5 bases, with 18 bases left in between. The CDR3 has 16 residues. Germline-derived CDR1 and CDR2 are LNHDA and SQIVND (reference sequence). The CDR3 nucleotides are TGTGCCAGTAGTACCCGGGGGACCCCACCCCACAATGAGCAGTTCTTC. It encodes CASSTRGTPPHNEQFF.

This clonotype was counted a few times. The chain recombines TRBV15 with TRBJ2-1, with D possibly TRBD2 on 6 matching bases. CDR1 and CDR2 (germline): LNHNV, YYDKDF (reference sequence). V was clipped by 3 bases and J by 7 bases, with 7 bases between them. This CDR3 has 12 residues. The CDR3 region is CATSSGGNEQFF. The CDR3 region has the DNA TGTGCCACCAGCAGTGGAGGGAATGAGCAGTTCTTC.

The rearrangement uses TRBV20-1 and TRBJ1-1; 10 bases line up with TRBD1. J was trimmed by 4 bases and V by 0 bases; bases with no gene match: 5. This CDR3 comprises 15 residues. Looked up from germline, CDR1 is DFQATT and CDR2 is SNEGSKA (reference sequence). This CDR3 is CSARDGDRGGTEAFF. Written as DNA, the CDR3 is TGCAGTGCTAGAGATGGGGACAGGGGAGGCACTGAAGCTTTCTTT.

This clonotype has at least ten counts. J is TRBJ2-7 and V is TRBV4-3, with 8 nucleotides matching TRBD2. CDR3 length: 13 residues. The germline V gene has CDR1 LGHNA and CDR2 YSLEER. The J segment lost 5 bases and the V segment lost 5 bases, leaving 5 bases of the junction unmatched. This chain's CDR3 is CASSSSGRNEQYF. In DNA form, the CDR3 reads TGCGCCAGCAGCTCAAGCGGGAGAAACGAGCAGTACTTC.